The 5 T cell receptor beta chains reported below all come from one sample, sequenced in a study of T cells after yellow fever vaccination. TCRdb re-derived calls from the 5' RACE reads in MiXCR, one entry per CDR3 protein. The table lists just under 600,000 distinct CDR3 sequences, about 14% of them singletons. The sequencing here drew on PBMCs, taken on the day of the yellow fever booster vaccination. These receptors originate from a young man who received the YFV17D yellow fever vaccine.

This clonotype was counted ten times or more. V gene TRBV5-1 combines with J gene TRBJ2-3; no firm D call. The germline V and J ends were trimmed by 1 base and 0 bases, with 9 bases remaining between them. The CDR3 has 15 residues. Germline assignment: CDR1 SGHRS and CDR2 YFSETQ. The CDR3: CASSLLGGSTDTQYF. In DNA form, the CDR3 reads TGCGCCAGCAGCTTGTTAGGTGGGAGCACAGATACGCAGTATTTT.

The V call is TRBV19, the J call TRBJ2-1; D assignment may be TRBD1 or TRBD2 (5 bases each). Germline V lookup: CDR1 LNHDA, CDR2 SQIVND (reference sequence). This CDR3 is 15 amino acids long. Trimming removed 4 bases at V and 9 bases at J, with 19 bases between. Here the CDR3 reads CASSTLYEGQVEQFF. The CDR3 region has the DNA TGTGCCAGTAGTACCCTATATGAGGGGCAGGTTGAGCAGTTCTTC.

The table lists this clonotype with a few counts. The rearrangement links TRBV7-6 to TRBJ2-1; no clear D gene. Germline-derived CDR1 and CDR2 are SGHVS and FNYEAQ. This CDR3 contains 13 residues. Trimming took off 6 bases at V and 9 bases at J, with 15 bases between the two ends. This chain's CDR3 is CASSRTERSEQFF. The CDR3 coding sequence is TGTGCCAGCAGTCGCACCGAAAGGAGTGAGCAGTTCTTC.

This clonotype was counted ten times or more. The rearrangement uses TRBV4-3 and TRBJ2-1, with TRBD2 identical over 7 bases. Germline V lookup: CDR1 LGHNA, CDR2 YSLEER. The V and J ends lost 4 bases and 6 bases, in that order; junction bases with no gene match: 12. This CDR3 spans 16 amino acids. The CDR3 is CASSPQTGGKPNEQFF. The CDR3 DNA sequence: TGCGCCAGCAGCCCTCAGACCGGGGGGAAGCCCAATGAGCAGTTCTTC.

This clonotype was picked up a small number of times. The chain carries TRBV5-1 and TRBJ2-4; D is perhaps TRBD1 (5 bases). The CDR3 is 14 amino acids. CDR1 is SGHRS and CDR2 is YFSETQ in the germline V gene. V lost 4 bases and J 2 bases, leaving 10 bases between the germline ends. CDR3 residues: CASSVQGSKNIQYF. DNA of the CDR3: TGCGCCAGCAGCGTGCAGGGATCCAAAAACATTCAGTACTTC.